The table lists the clone carrying this TCR beta chain with a few counts. This entry is derived from a study of shared clonotypes between healthy human individuals. Trimming took off 3 bases at V and 6 bases at J, with 14 bases between the two ends. The CDR3 consists of 15 residues. Germline CDR1 and CDR2: SGHTA and FQGNSA. Profiled with immunoSEQ multiplex PCR; TCRdb holds only in-frame clones, not every one. The table has some 1,100,000 clones, about 80% seen once. The sample comprised memory CD4+ T cells from PBMCs. Subset described: CD45RA-negative fraction. The origin of this receptor is a man aged 18 to 29 in good health. Some clones in this sample may be carry-over from other donors' samples. The chain couples TRBV7-2 to TRBJ2-2, with TRBD2 as a possible D gene (6 bases). In nucleotides, the CDR3 is TGTGCCAGCAGCTTCGCGGGGACTTACGCCGGGGAGCTGTTTTTT. Its protein product is CASSFAGTYAGELFF.